This passage covers 18 T cell receptor beta chains from one sample sequenced in a study of tumor-infiltrating lymphocytes in primary liver carcinoma. From about 19-30 mg of unsorted bulk tissue, DNA and RNA were co-extracted together. Using a constant-region primer together with ProtoScript II reverse transcriptase, TCR beta cDNA was made from roughly 500 ng of total RNA. Three rounds of nested multiplex PCR with slightly modified ARM-PCR produced TCR beta libraries. With TRBV1-TRBV30 forward primers and a C-beta reverse primer, the first two PCR rounds were run for around 10 cycles each. TCRdb processed the multiplex PCR reads anew with MiXCR; each CDR3 protein has one entry. This sample has under 90,000 distinct CDR3 sequences, with 72% found just once. The source material was liver tumor tissue from sampling region 1. Subset specified: tumor region T1, superior pole. The origin of the receptors is a middle-aged man with primary liver carcinoma and hepatitis B virus infection.

Notes on this clonotype: The conserved phenylalanine or tryptophan normally closing the CDR3 is absent here, so this likely arose from a read error. The gene calls are TRBV6-5 and TRBJ2-7; D is possibly TRBD2 (6 bases). This CDR3 comprises 16 residues. Germline V lookup: CDR1 MNHEY, CDR2 SVGAGI. The CDR3 protein is CSSSITRDFGSSEQYI. As DNA, the CDR3 is TGTTCCAGCAGTATCACCCGGGACTTTGGTTCCTCCGAGCAGTACATC.

The V call is TRBV6-5, the J call TRBJ2-7; D not certain. V shed 3 bases and J shed 6 bases, with 18 bases lying between them. This CDR3 is built from 15 residues. CDR1 and CDR2 (germline): MNHEY, SVGAGI. The chain's CDR3 is CASSYSIGPNGEQYF. Written as DNA, the CDR3 is TGTGCCAGCAGTTATTCCATCGGCCCGAACGGCGAGCAGTACTTC.

Concerning this clonotype: The junction differs from germline at one of its ends, possibly a read error. This chain uses TRBV11-2 with TRBJ2-1; D possibly corresponds to TRBD1 (5 bases). In germline, CDR1 is SGHAT, CDR2 FQNNGV. CDR3 length: 12 residues. CDR3 amino acids: CGSSPQDNEQFF. CDR3 in DNA: TGTGGCAGCAGCCCACAGGACAATGAGCAGTTCTTC.

This clonotype showed up many times. This chain links TRBV28 with TRBJ1-1; no clear D. V lost 2 bases, J lost 6 bases, and 10 bases lay in between. Looked up from germline, CDR1 is MDHEN and CDR2 is SYDVKM. This CDR3 is built from 13 residues. The CDR3 bases are TGTGCCAGCAGTTTACAGCAAATCCCTGAAGCTTTCTTT. It yields the protein CASSLQQIPEAFF.

Note on this clonotype: One end of the junction varies from germline; a read error may be responsible. The rearrangement joins TRBV6-5 to TRBJ2-1, with D possibly matching TRBD2 (5 bases). CDR3 size: 13 residues. Germline CDR1 is MNHEY and CDR2 is SVGAGI. Written as DNA, the CDR3 is TGTGCCAGCAGCTGGACTGGTAACAATGAGCCGTTCTTC. Translating gives CASSWTGNNEPFF.

Concerning this clonotype: It is unclear where the CDR3 begins or ends on the DNA, so no DNA is shown, and the CDR3 is as TCRdb lists it. The chain combines TRBV29-1 with TRBJ1-5; TRBD1 was called by the table and not checked on the DNA. Germline V CDR1 and CDR2: SQVTM, ANQGSEA. The CDR3 extends over 12 residues, inclusive of both ends. The chain's CDR3 is CSVGEGAEPQHF.

V gene TRBV11-2 combines with J gene TRBJ2-5; the D gene is possibly TRBD1 (6 bases). The CDR3 length is 15 residues. The germline V and J ends were trimmed by 8 bases and 10 bases, with 26 bases remaining between them. Germline CDR1 and CDR2: SGHAT and FQNNGV. In DNA, the CDR3 is TGTGCCAGCGGCCTGACCTGGACAGCTCAAGAGGTCCAGTACTTC. Translating it yields CASGLTWTAQEVQYF.

Comments on this clonotype: Given a much more abundant clone one base away, this may be a read error. V gene TRBV30 combines with J gene TRBJ2-7, with no clear D. Germline CDR1 GTSNPN, CDR2 SVGIG (reference sequence). Trimming cost V 8 bases and J 0 bases, with 14 bases left between them. This CDR3 has 13 residues. The CDR3 sequence is CAVTPQSSYEQYF. CDR3 DNA: TGTGCCGTTACCCCGCAGAGCTCCTACGAGCAGTACTTC.

The chain combines TRBV6-2 or TRBV6-3 with TRBJ2-3; D remains ambiguous. The CDR3 is 16 residues long. Trimming shortened V by 6 bases and J by 2 bases, and 18 bases separated the two germline ends. Germline assignment: CDR1 MNHEY and CDR2 SVGEGT. The CDR3 is CASSPSSTTFTDTQYF. Here the CDR3 DNA reads TGTGCCAGCAGCCCCTCCTCGACCACCTTCACAGATACGCAGTATTTT.

This sequence joins TRBV2 and TRBJ2-5; D remains ambiguous. The CDR3 length is 11 residues. Germline CDR1 reads SNHLY; CDR2 reads FYNNEI. Trimming shortened V by 9 bases and J by 4 bases, and 9 bases separated the two germline ends. CDR3 protein: CASLNVETQYF. In DNA form, the CDR3 reads TGTGCCAGTTTAAACGTAGAGACCCAGTACTTC.

As to this clonotype: At one boundary the junction diverges from the germline segment, which might be a read error. The V gene is TRBV11-2, the J gene TRBJ2-7; no firm D call. Per the germline V gene, CDR1 is SGHAT and CDR2 is FQNNGV. This CDR3 is built from 14 residues. CDR3 residues: CATNSTDGAYEHYF. As DNA, the CDR3 is TGTGCCACCAACTCAACCGACGGAGCCTACGAGCACTACTTC. The entire variable domain, with the rest obtained from reference TRBV11-2 and TRBJ2-7, is as follows: EAGVAQSPRYKIIEKRQSVAFWCNPISGHATLYWYQQILGQGPKLLIQFQNNGVVDDSQLPKDRFSAERLKGVDSTLKIQPAKLEDSAVYLCATNSTDGAYEHYFGPGTRLTVT.

Ten or more counts support this clonotype. The chain couples TRBV6-6 to TRBJ1-5; possibly TRBD1 for D (6 bases). Germline CDR1 is MNHNY and CDR2 is SVGAGI (reference sequence). The CDR3 spans 14 residues. Trimming took off 6 bases at V and 7 bases at J, with 16 bases between the two ends. The CDR3, as DNA: TGTGCCAGCAGACTCGAGGGGGGAGGACAGCCCCAGCATTTT. Residues: CASRLEGGGQPQHF.

A remark on this clonotype: Relative to the germline gene, one junction end is altered; a read error may explain this. The rearrangement uses TRBV6-2 or TRBV6-3 and TRBJ2-3; D tentatively reads TRBD1 or TRBD2 (5 bases each). Germline V gene data show CDR1 as MNHEY and CDR2 as SVGEGT. The CDR3 spans 14 residues. In DNA form, the CDR3 reads TGTACCAGCAGTCCAGAGGGGTTCGCAGATACTCAGTATTTT. This gives the protein CTSSPEGFADTQYF.

As for this clonotype: Relative to the germline gene, one junction end is altered; a read error may explain this. The chain combines TRBV29-1 with TRBJ1-4; D unclear. There are 13 residues in the CDR3. CDR1 SQVTM and CDR2 ANQGSEA come from the germline V gene. The CDR3 DNA is TGCAGCGTTGGCTGCGGACCGAATGAAAAACTGTTATTT. It is translated as CSVGCGPNEKLLF. Using reference TRBV29-1 and TRBJ1-4 for the parts outside the CDR3, the full variable domain is SAVISQKPSRDICQRGTSLTIQCQVDSQVTMMFWYRQQPGQSLTLIATANQGSEATYESGFVIDKFPISRPNLTFSTLTVSNMSPEDSSIYLCSVGCGPNEKLLFGSGTQLSVL.

For this clonotype: The junction does not match germline at one end; this may be a read error. This chain uses TRBV5-6 with TRBJ1-1; no definite D call. This CDR3 has 14 residues. Germline assignment: CDR1 SGHDT and CDR2 YYEEEE. The CDR3 sequence is CASSLSSRNTEAFF. In DNA form, the CDR3 reads TGTGCTAGCAGCCTTTCGTCCCGGAACACTGAAGCTTTCTTT. Full variable domain (outside the CDR3, taken from reference TRBV5-6 and TRBJ1-1): DAGVTQSPTHLIKTRGQQVTLRCSPKSGHDTVSWYQQALGQGPQFIFQYYEEEERQRGNFPDRFSGHQFPNYSSELNVNALLLGDSALYLCASSLSSRNTEAFFGQGTRLTVV.

This clonotype was observed many times. The chain employs TRBV6-1 and TRBJ2-5, with D possibly called TRBD1 or TRBD2 (5 bases each). The CDR3 extends over 18 amino acids. Trimming took 1 base from V and 5 from J, leaving 23 bases between them. The germline gives CDR1 MNHNS, CDR2 SASEGT. CDR3 loop: CASSEELGRATGKETQYF. CDR3 nucleotide sequence: TGTGCCAGCAGTGAAGAATTGGGGCGAGCCACCGGGAAGGAGACCCAGTACTTC.

Ten or more counts support this clonotype. This chain uses TRBV20-1 with TRBJ2-1, with D hard to call. The CDR3 contains 14 residues. V was trimmed by 0 bases and J by 7 bases, leaving 13 bases between them. CDR1 and CDR2 (germline): DFQATT, SNEGSKA (reference sequence). The CDR3 DNA reads as TGCAGTGCTAGAGATGGTCTGGGGTCGAATGAGCAGTTCTTC. It codes for CSARDGLGSNEQFF.

This clonotype occurred a few times. Possible read error: a much larger clone is one base away. The V call is TRBV7-8, the J call TRBJ2-5; 7 bases align to TRBD1. Per the germline V gene, CDR1 is SGHVS and CDR2 is FQNEAQ. This CDR3 is built from 16 residues. CDR3 in amino acids: CASSPRRAGGQDTQYF. CDR3 nucleotide sequence: TGTGCCAGCAGCCCCCGGAGAGCAGGGGGTCAAGATACCCAGTACTTC.